A single sample is the source of the 23 T cell receptor beta chains below, sequenced in a study of T cell repertoires in cytomegalovirus infection. In TCRdb, the reads were re-called with MiXCR into one record per CDR3 protein. In the table there are some 390,000 distinct CDR3 sequences, about a sixth of which are singletons. The sample consisted of PBMCs. The source is a human donor in good health (CMV status not recorded). Some clones in this sample may be carry-over from other donors' samples.

The genes are TRBV19 and TRBJ2-7; tentative D call: TRBD2 (5 bases). CDR3 length equals 13 residues. The germline CDR1 and CDR2 sequences are LNHDA and SQIVND (reference sequence). The germline V and J ends were trimmed by 5 bases and 3 bases, with 11 bases remaining between them. CDR3 nucleotides: TGTGCCAGTAGTTTTGGACGGGGCTACGAGCAGTACTTC. Translating gives CASSFGRGYEQYF.

The chain is built from TRBV7-2 and TRBJ1-5, with D perhaps TRBD1 (5 bases). Trimming left V 5 bases short and J 2 bases short, with 7 bases between. CDR1 and CDR2 from the germline V gene are SGHTA and FQGNSA. The length of the CDR3 is 13 residues. CDR3 residues: CASSRDGNQPQHF. As DNA, the CDR3 is TGTGCCAGCAGCAGGGACGGCAATCAGCCCCAGCATTTT.

V and J are TRBV7-9 and TRBJ1-1; maybe TRBD1 (6 bases). Trimming left V 5 bases short and J 1 base short, with 23 bases between. Germline values: CDR1 SEHNR, CDR2 FQNEAQ (reference sequence). The CDR3 runs to 18 residues. The CDR3 DNA reads as TGTGCCAGCAGCCCCACCCCGGGACATACCTTCGCGAACACTGAAGCTTTCTTT. Protein: CASSPTPGHTFANTEAFF. Using reference TRBV7-9 and TRBJ1-1 for the parts outside the CDR3, the full variable domain is DTGVSQNPRHKITKRGQNVTFRCDPISEHNRLYWYRQTLGQGPEFLTYFQNEAQLEKSRLLSDRFSAERPKGSFSTLEIQRTEQGDSAMYLCASSPTPGHTFANTEAFFGQGTRLTVV.

This clonotype was counted only a few times. V is TRBV15 and J is TRBJ1-4; D may be TRBD1 (6 bases). CDR3 length: 15 residues. The germline CDR1 and CDR2 sequences are LNHNV and YYDKDF (reference sequence). V was clipped by 5 bases and J by 5 bases, with 15 bases between them. The CDR3 is CATSGRQAKNEKLFF. DNA of the CDR3: TGTGCCACCAGCGGTAGACAGGCCAAAAATGAAAAACTGTTTTTT. Variable domain in full (rest from reference TRBV15 and TRBJ1-4): DAMVIQNPRYQVTQFGKPVTLSCSQTLNHNVMYWYQQKSSQAPKLLFHYYDKDFNNEADTPDNFQSRRPNTSFCFLDIRSPGLGDTAMYLCATSGRQAKNEKLFFGSGTQLSVL.

CDR3 loop: CASSPSAGLTEAFF. Here the CDR3 DNA reads TGTGCCAGCTCACCCTCCGCAGGTCTAACTGAAGCTTTCTTT. The rearrangement joins TRBV18 to TRBJ1-1; D unclear. Trimming left V 3 bases short and J 5 bases short, with 13 bases between. Looked up from germline, CDR1 is KGHSH and CDR2 is LQKENI. The CDR3 is made up of 14 amino acids.

With respect to this clonotype: A much larger clone differs from this one at a single base, so this may be a read error. The V call is TRBV4-1, the J call TRBJ1-2; D is unresolved. CDR3 length equals 17 residues. Germline CDR1 and CDR2: MGHRA and YSYEKL. With 0 bases removed from V and 7 bases from J, the gap between germline ends came to 21 bases. CDR3 nucleotides: TGCGCCAGCAGCCAAGATAGCGCGGGCGGATCCCACTGTGGCTACACCTTC. Amino acids: CASSQDSAGGSHCGYTF.

This clonotype was seen ten or more times. The chain has TRBV6-1 and TRBJ1-5, with D uncertain. The V gene lost 7 bases and the J gene lost 1 base, with 5 bases spanning the gap. Germline V gene sequence: CDR1 MNHNS, CDR2 SASEGT. The CDR3 has 12 amino acids. The CDR3 DNA is TGTGCCAGCAAGCTGAGCAATCAGCCCCAGCATTTT. Translating it yields CASKLSNQPQHF.

This clonotype appeared once. This may come from a read error, since a much larger clone is one base off. The CDR3: CASSWRGPEAQYF. CDR3 DNA: TGTGCCAGCAGTTGGAGGGGGCCAGAGGCCCAGTACTTC. The chain links TRBV12-3 or TRBV12-4 to TRBJ2-5; TRBD1 might be the D (7 bases). The CDR3 totals 13 residues.

This clonotype has more than one count but fewer than ten. The rearrangement joins TRBV19 to TRBJ2-2, with a weak D call TRBD2 (6 bases). The V and J ends lost 5 bases and 2 bases respectively, with 12 bases between them. The CDR3 covers 15 residues. The V gene's germline CDR1 is LNHDA and CDR2 SQIVND (reference sequence). The DNA for the CDR3 is TGTGCCAGTAGTTACGGGAGAGCTAACACCGGGGAGCTGTTTTTT. This codes for CASSYGRANTGELFF.

This clonotype was counted a few times. This sequence joins TRBV24-1 and TRBJ2-2; a weak D match, TRBD2 (5 bases). V shed 7 bases and J shed 6 bases, with 14 bases lying between them. Germline assignment: CDR1 KGHDR and CDR2 SFDVKD. This CDR3 region has 14 residues. This CDR3 reads CATRNGRRPGELFF. In nucleotides, the CDR3 is TGTGCCACCAGAAACGGGCGGAGGCCCGGGGAGCTGTTTTTT.

The V and J genes are TRBV6-2 or TRBV6-3 and TRBJ2-5; D may be TRBD1 or TRBD2 (5 bases each). Germline V lookup: CDR1 MNHEY, CDR2 SVGEGT. This CDR3 has 14 amino acids. The V gene lost 7 bases and the J gene lost 4 bases, with 16 bases spanning the gap. CDR3 bases: TGTGCCAGCAATTCTTTATCGGGGCGAGAGACCCAGTACTTC. Residues: CASNSLSGRETQYF.

This clonotype was detected many times. The rearrangement links TRBV7-2 to TRBJ2-5; no reliable D call. The CDR3 loop spans 13 amino acids. Germline CDR1 reads SGHTA; CDR2 reads FQGNSA. V gave up 0 bases and J gave up 7 bases, with 9 bases separating them. DNA for the CDR3: TGTGCCAGCAGCTTAGCCACCCTAGGGACCCAGTACTTC. Translated: CASSLATLGTQYF.

This clonotype was picked up a small number of times. This chain connects TRBV12-3 or TRBV12-4 to TRBJ2-5; the D gene is possibly TRBD2 (5 bases). This CDR3 is built from 14 residues. The V end lost 2 bases, the J end lost 1 base, and 8 bases lay between the germline ends. The CDR3 DNA is TGTGCCAGCAGTTTAAAGGACTTCCAAGAGACCCAGTACTTC. It yields the protein CASSLKDFQETQYF.

This clonotype was counted only a few times. The chain carries TRBV10-3 and TRBJ1-2; the D is unclear. Germline-derived CDR1 and CDR2 are ENHRY and SYGVKD. The CDR3 is 12 amino acids. V shed 6 bases and J shed 6 bases, with 11 bases lying between them. CDR3: CAIRGRRNGYTF. For the CDR3, the DNA is TGTGCCATCAGGGGGAGGCGGAATGGCTACACCTTC.

The chain carries TRBV20-1 and TRBJ2-3; D possibly corresponds to TRBD2 (6 bases). CDR3 length equals 15 residues. The V gene's germline CDR1 is DFQATT and CDR2 SNEGSKA (reference sequence). The V end was cut by 5 bases, the J end by 10 bases, with 25 bases between. Here the CDR3 DNA reads TGCAGTGCTTTCCCTTCGGGACCCGGCAGGGAGGCGCAGTATTTT. Encoded protein: CSAFPSGPGREAQYF.

This clonotype has only a few counts. The chain couples TRBV11-3 to TRBJ2-1; TRBD1 is a possible D gene (6 bases). Trimming removed 5 bases from V and 2 bases from J, with 13 bases in between. The V gene's germline CDR1 is SGHNT and CDR2 YENEEA. There are 15 residues in the CDR3. The CDR3 is CASSHSGATYNEQFF. In nucleotides, the CDR3 is TGTGCCAGCAGCCACTCAGGGGCAACCTACAATGAGCAGTTCTTC.

The gene calls are TRBV7-8 and TRBJ2-3, with 8 bases that match TRBD2. The V segment lost 2 bases and the J segment 5 bases; nucleotides outside the gene matches: 3. From germline, CDR1 is SGHVS and CDR2 FQNEAQ. The CDR3 contains 14 residues. CDR3: CASSLRAGGDTQYF. The CDR3 bases are TGTGCCAGCAGCTTACGTGCGGGAGGAGATACGCAGTATTTT.

V and J are TRBV20-1 and TRBJ2-1, with 9 bases identical to TRBD2. This CDR3 has 13 residues. V lost 1 base to trimming and J lost 8 bases; unmatched junction nucleotides: 3. Germline V gene data show CDR1 as DFQATT and CDR2 as SNEGSKA (reference sequence). The CDR3 here is CSARGLAADEQFF. The CDR3, as DNA: TGCAGTGCTAGAGGACTAGCGGCCGATGAGCAGTTCTTC.

This chain connects TRBV9 to TRBJ2-3; 10 bases line up with TRBD2. Germline CDR1 and CDR2: SGDLS and YYNGEE. This CDR3 is 16 amino acids long. The V and J ends lost 0 bases and 5 bases, in that order; junction bases with no gene match: 6. Here the CDR3 reads CASSVGLAGAGDTQYF. CDR3 nucleotides: TGTGCCAGCAGCGTAGGGCTAGCGGGAGCGGGAGATACGCAGTATTTT.

This clonotype was seen a handful of times. The chain joins TRBV20-1 to TRBJ2-3; D is ambiguous. The CDR3 is 15 residues long. V was clipped by 3 bases and J by 1 base, with 14 bases between them. Germline values: CDR1 DFQATT, CDR2 SNEGSKA (reference sequence). CDR3 sequence reads: CSASSWTPGTDTQYF. CDR3 nucleotides: TGCAGTGCTAGTAGTTGGACGCCCGGCACAGATACGCAGTATTTT.

This clonotype has a count of ten or more. The genes are TRBV6-1 and TRBJ2-5; D not resolved. Per the germline V gene, CDR1 is MNHNS and CDR2 is SASEGT. The CDR3 extends over 13 amino acids. Trimming took 8 bases from V and 0 from J, leaving 10 bases between them. The CDR3: CASLRADQETQYF. The CDR3 bases are TGTGCCAGCTTAAGGGCGGACCAAGAGACCCAGTACTTC.

This chain joins TRBV5-1 and TRBJ2-3; D is perhaps TRBD2 (5 bases). V shed 0 bases and J shed 6 bases, with 11 bases lying between them. The CDR3 runs 14 residues. CDR1 and CDR2 from the germline V gene are SGHRS and YFSETQ. The CDR3 nucleotides read TGCGCCAGCAGCTTGGCCGGGGTTCGGGATACGCAGTATTTT. Its protein is CASSLAGVRDTQYF.

A few counts support this clonotype. The chain links TRBV29-1 to TRBJ1-1; D remains unclear. V dropped 7 bases and J dropped 3 bases, with 18 bases sitting between them. Germline V lookup: CDR1 SQVTM, CDR2 ANQGSEA. The CDR3 has 14 residues. DNA for the CDR3: TGCAGCGCCCGAAGCCCCCTTTGGGACACTGAAGCTTTCTTT. Its translation: CSARSPLWDTEAFF.